Detailed here is one T cell receptor beta chain. The antigen is unknown. These data come from a study of identical twins. Study-wide results and caveats: For out-of-frame alpha sequences shared by twins, low generation probability was in excess.

TCRdb reprocessed the 5' RACE reads with MiXCR, giving one entry per CDR3 protein. The table includes hundreds of thousands of distinct CDR3 sequences, over 5% detected once. There are 16 residues in the CDR3. V dropped 4 bases and J dropped 6; count of bases not matched to a gene: 10. CDR1 and CDR2 (germline): LGHDT, YNNKEL (reference sequence). V is TRBV3-1 and J is TRBJ2-1; TRBD2 agrees at 9 bases. The specimen was naive T cells sorted from blood. The TCR sequence derives from a man younger than 35 in good health. The CDR3 loop reads CASSPILAGVPNEQFF. CDR3 DNA: TGTGCCAGCAGCCCGATTTTAGCGGGAGTGCCCAATGAGCAGTTCTTC.